In this sample, the clone carrying this TCR beta chain turned up a few times. The data were taken from a study of cytomegalovirus exposure and HLA in healthy donors. The repertoire was sequenced with immunoSEQ multiplex PCR; TCRdb's copy has only in-frame clones and lacks some. The repertoire consists of roughly 200,000 clones, with 81% occurring once and the leading ten covering 1% to 1.5%. The germline gives CDR1 SGDLS, CDR2 YYNGEE. The ends were cut back, 2 bases at V and 5 bases at J, with 10 bases in the middle. CDR3 size: 13 residues. The chain links TRBV9 to TRBJ1-1, with TRBD1 as a possible D gene (5 bases). Material: PBMCs. This clonotype was obtained from a woman aged 25 to 39 in good health and CMV-seronegative. The DNA of the CDR3 is TGTGCCAGCAGCGTTCCAGGGTTGACTGAAGCTTTCTTT. Translation: CASSVPGLTEAFF. Full variable domain (rest looked up from reference TRBV9 and TRBJ1-1): DSGVTQTPKHLITATGQRVTLRCSPRSGDLSVYWYQQSLDQGLQFLIQYYNGEERAKGNILERFSAQQFPDLHSELNLSSLELGDSALYFCASSVPGLTEAFFGQGTRLTVV.